The clone carrying this T cell receptor beta chain was found a few times. One junction end does not reproduce the germline sequence, and a read error may be involved. These data come from a study of blood T cell repertoires in COVID-19. Study-level information: The cDNA or gDNA used as material had been derived from T cells, B-cell-depleted T cells, or PBMCs.

In the study's own analysis: Scientists estimated how many nucleated cells there were by amplifying reference gene primers. Profiling relied on immunoSEQ multiplex PCR, and the TCRdb table lists in-frame clones only, not all of them. V and J calls and clone size are copied from that table; D and trimming were computed from the DNA. The data show about 280,000 clones, with roughly 89% seen just once and under 7% held by the top ten. Living in roughly 25 US areas, the participants were between roughly 18 and 90 years of age. Cohorts were based on clinical histories the participants reported. The germline V gene encodes CDR1 SSHAT and CDR2 FNYEAQ (reference sequence). The CDR3 is 15 residues long.

The chain links TRBV7-7 to TRBJ2-7, with 7 bases fitting TRBD1. The sample taken for sequencing was PBMCs or T cells enriched from blood (not recorded which). The TCR was taken from a woman aged 40 to 55 who had recovered from COVID-19. The CDR3 protein is CASSLVGQLTYEQYF. In DNA form, the CDR3 reads TGTGCTAGCAGCTTAGTGGGACAGCTGACGTACGAGCAGTACTTC.